The 27 T cell receptor beta chains given below trace back to one sample, sequenced in a study of blood T cell repertoires in COVID-19. Produced via immunoSEQ multiplex PCR; TCRdb's table is partial and in-frame only. Among roughly 240,000 clones listed, 70% to 90% were seen once. The sequenced material came from PBMCs or T cells enriched from blood (not recorded which). These receptors were taken from a woman aged 45-65 years with acute COVID-19.

For this clone: Other DNA sequences of this sample code for an identical CDR3. The chain is built from TRBV7-9 and TRBJ2-7; D is undetermined. The CDR3 is 13 residues long. The germline CDR1 and CDR2 sequences are SEHNR and FQNEAQ (reference sequence). V was clipped by 1 base and J by 3 bases, with 7 bases between them. The CDR3 coding sequence is TGTGCCAGCAGCTTAGGGCAGGTCTACGAGCAGTACTTC. Protein: CASSLGQVYEQYF.

The V and J genes are TRBV19 and TRBJ1-2, with D tentatively TRBD1 (5 bases). The CDR3 covers 15 residues. Germline assignment: CDR1 LNHDA and CDR2 SQIVND (reference sequence). V lost 5 bases to trimming and J lost 4 bases, with 17 bases between them. In DNA form, the CDR3 reads TGTGCCAGTAGTTCTGCTTGGGGACTCCGCTATGGCTACACCTTC. It is translated as CASSSAWGLRYGYTF.

The V call is TRBV6-2 or TRBV6-3, the J call TRBJ1-1; TRBD1 aligns across 10 bases. CDR3 length: 14 residues. CDR1 and CDR2 (germline): MNHEY, SVGEGT. Trimming cost V 6 bases and J 7 bases; bases outside gene matches: 8. The CDR3 loop is CASSSGQGRGEAFF. The CDR3 nucleotides read TGTGCCAGCAGCTCGGGACAGGGGAGGGGTGAAGCTTTCTTT.

The J gene is TRBJ1-5, the V gene TRBV3-1 (or the pseudogene TRBV3-2), with 9 bases fitting TRBD1. The CDR3 runs to 14 residues. From germline, CDR1 is LGHDT and CDR2 YNNKEL (reference sequence). Losses at the gene ends were 4 bases for V and 6 bases for J; bases not matched to a gene: 4. CDR3 DNA sequence: TGTGCCAGCAGCCGGGGACAGGGCGGTCAGCCCCAGCATTTT. It encodes CASSRGQGGQPQHF.

The chain uses TRBV29-1 and TRBJ1-1; possibly TRBD1 for D (5 bases). Germline lookup yields CDR1 SQVTM and CDR2 ANQGSEA. CDR3 size: 15 residues. V was shortened by 5 bases and J by 5 bases, with 21 bases between the two germline ends. In nucleotides, the CDR3 is TGCAGCGTTTGGGGTTTGGAGGGGCGCCGGACTGAAGCTTTCTTT. Protein sequence: CSVWGLEGRRTEAFF.

The V gene is TRBV6-1, the J gene TRBJ1-2; 7 bases are a match to TRBD1. CDR3 size: 15 residues. The V segment lost 1 base and the J segment 4 bases; nucleotides outside the gene matches: 6. Germline CDR1 and CDR2: MNHNS and SASEGT. The CDR3 DNA follows: TGTGCCAGCAGTGAAGAGGGGGCAGTTCTCTATGGCTACACCTTC. Its protein is CASSEEGAVLYGYTF.

CDR3 loop: CSVDGRANTEAFF. In nucleotides, the CDR3 is TGCAGCGTTGATGGCAGGGCTAACACTGAAGCTTTCTTT. This chain links TRBV29-1 with TRBJ1-1; a weak D match, TRBD1 (5 bases). This CDR3 is 13 amino acids long. With 3 bases removed from V and 2 bases from J, the gap between germline ends came to 10 bases. The germline V gene encodes CDR1 SQVTM and CDR2 ANQGSEA.

The chain combines TRBV5-4 with TRBJ1-6; D might be TRBD1 (5 bases). Germline V gives CDR1 SGHNT, CDR2 YYREEE (reference sequence). This CDR3 region has 14 residues. Trimming took 0 bases from V and 8 from J, leaving 9 bases between them. The CDR3 here is CASSLEGADSPLHF. In nucleotides, the CDR3 is TGTGCCAGCAGCTTGGAAGGGGCGGATTCACCCCTCCACTTT.

This rearrangement joins TRBV5-5 to TRBJ1-2; TRBD1 agrees at 8 bases. The CDR3 contains 15 residues. Trimming removed 4 bases from V and 1 base from J; junction bases left unmatched: 6. Germline CDR1 is SGHKS and CDR2 is YYEKEE (reference sequence). DNA of the CDR3: TGTGCCAGCAGCCCAACAGGGGGGTTTAACTATGGCTACACCTTC. It is translated as CASSPTGGFNYGYTF.

The chain is built from TRBV15 and TRBJ2-7; perhaps TRBD1 as D (5 bases). The CDR3 extends over 16 amino acids. The germline V and J ends were trimmed by 0 bases and 2 bases, with 14 bases remaining between them. Germline CDR1 and CDR2: LNHNV and YYDKDF (reference sequence). The CDR3 sequence is CATSRDRQPAAYEQYF. CDR3 DNA: TGTGCCACCAGCAGAGATAGACAGCCGGCAGCCTACGAGCAGTACTTC.

The chain carries TRBV13 and TRBJ2-5; 7 bases are shared with TRBD2. With 4 bases clipped from V and 3 bases from J, the junction kept 2 bases outside the gene matches. The CDR3 runs to 13 residues. CDR1 PRHDT and CDR2 FYEKMQ come from the germline V gene (reference sequence). The CDR3 DNA reads TGTGCCAGCAGCTCCCGGGGGGAAGAGACCCAGTACTTC. It yields the protein CASSSRGEETQYF.

The chain combines TRBV3-1 (or the pseudogene TRBV3-2) with TRBJ1-5, with D uncertain. Trimming removed 4 bases at V and 3 bases at J, with 4 bases between. CDR3 size: 12 residues. Germline CDR1 LGHDT, CDR2 YNNKEL (reference sequence). The DNA for the CDR3 is TGTGCCAGCAGCCTTAACAATCAGCCCCAGCATTTT. Residues: CASSLNNQPQHF.

The chain is built from TRBV5-1 and TRBJ2-1; D call uncertain. Between the trimmed V and J ends, which lost 0 bases and 8 bases, there was a span of 12 bases. Germline-derived CDR1 and CDR2 are SGHRS and YFSETQ. The CDR3 loop spans 14 amino acids. Here the CDR3 DNA reads TGCGCCAGCAGCTTGGCCGTGCAGGTGGATGAGCAGTTCTTC. This gives the protein CASSLAVQVDEQFF.

The chain employs TRBV7-3 and TRBJ1-2; 9 bases match TRBD1. The germline CDR1 and CDR2 sequences are SGHTA and FQGTGA. V dropped 5 bases and J dropped 5; count of bases not matched to a gene: 15. The CDR3 extends over 17 amino acids. Here the CDR3 reads CASSPSGTGGAEYGYTF. The CDR3 DNA reads as TGTGCCAGCAGCCCCTCAGGTACAGGGGGCGCTGAATATGGCTACACCTTC.

The table lists this clone with a count of one. The gene calls are TRBV5-1 and TRBJ1-2, with D uncertain. The germline gives CDR1 SGHRS, CDR2 YFSETQ. Deletions cut 0 bases from V and 8 bases from J, with 14 bases between. This CDR3 has 14 amino acids. Here the CDR3 reads CASSLEVSTLGYTF. As DNA, the CDR3 is TGCGCCAGCAGCTTGGAGGTGTCGACATTGGGCTACACCTTC.

This chain links TRBV19 with TRBJ2-1, with 11 positions matching TRBD2. The germline V gene has CDR1 LNHDA and CDR2 SQIVND (reference sequence). Germline trimming cut 3 bases from V and 5 bases from J; bases unmatched to any gene: 6. The CDR3 has 16 residues. CDR3: CASSIIAGGIDNEQFF. CDR3 in DNA: TGTGCCAGTAGTATCATAGCGGGGGGGATAGACAATGAGCAGTTCTTC.

This clone was counted only a few times. The rearrangement uses TRBV28 and TRBJ1-3; a possible D gene is TRBD1 (5 bases). The V gene's germline CDR1 is MDHEN and CDR2 SYDVKM. This CDR3 has 15 amino acids. V was pared by 6 bases and J by 3 bases, with 15 bases between. Written as DNA, the CDR3 is TGTGCCAGCAGATCCATGGACGGACATGGAAACACCATATATTTT. This translates into CASRSMDGHGNTIYF.

The rearrangement links TRBV15 to TRBJ2-2, with 11 bases matching TRBD2. Germline loops: CDR1 LNHNV, CDR2 YYDKDF (reference sequence). V dropped 0 bases and J dropped 4; count of bases not matched to a gene: 10. This CDR3 contains 19 residues. The CDR3 sequence is CATSRDTPSGGLGTGELFF. The CDR3 coding sequence is TGTGCCACCAGCAGAGATACGCCTAGCGGGGGGTTGGGCACCGGGGAGCTGTTTTTT.

The chain carries TRBV5-8 and TRBJ2-5; 7 nucleotides line up with TRBD2. Unmatched junction bases numbered 7, after V lost 7 bases and J lost 13 bases. CDR1 is SGHTS and CDR2 is YDEGEE in the germline V gene. The CDR3 spans 10 residues. CDR3 amino acids: CASPKRGPYF. In DNA, the CDR3 is TGTGCCAGCCCAAAGCGGGGACCGTACTTC.

This clone was recorded once. The chain combines TRBV6-5 with TRBJ2-7; D possibly corresponds to TRBD1 (6 bases). This CDR3 spans 15 amino acids. V shed 2 bases and J shed 0 bases, with 11 bases lying between them. CDR1 is MNHEY and CDR2 is SVGAGI in the germline V gene. CDR3 sequence: CASSYQGLGSYEQYF. The CDR3 DNA is TGTGCCAGCAGTTACCAGGGGCTCGGCTCCTACGAGCAGTACTTC.

This clone was picked up a small number of times. The chain is built from TRBV7-2 and TRBJ2-3; D is unclear. The CDR3 extends over 11 amino acids. V gave up 6 bases and J gave up 2 bases, with 3 bases separating them. Germline V gene lookup returns CDR1 SGHTA and CDR2 FQGNSA. CDR3 amino acids: CASSNTDTQYF. For the CDR3, the DNA is TGTGCCAGCAGTAACACAGATACGCAGTATTTT.

The chain employs TRBV7-9 and TRBJ1-5, with D perhaps TRBD1 (5 bases). The CDR3 runs 14 residues. CDR1 is SEHNR, CDR2 FQNEAQ, per germline (reference sequence). V shed 1 base and J shed 2 bases, with 6 bases lying between them. The CDR3 sequence is CASSLGGGNQPQHF. The CDR3 nucleotides read TGTGCCAGCAGCTTAGGGGGCGGCAATCAGCCCCAGCATTTT.

The chain is built from TRBV6-2 or TRBV6-3 and TRBJ1-5; 7 positions match TRBD1. Germline lookup yields CDR1 MNHEY and CDR2 SVGEGT. J gave up 6 bases and V 5 bases, and 4 bases lay outside the gene matches. The CDR3 loop spans 13 amino acids. For the CDR3, the DNA is TGTGCCAGCAGTACAGGGGTTAGTCAGCCCCAGCATTTT. Its protein is CASSTGVSQPQHF.

The chain couples TRBV4-3 to TRBJ2-1; maybe TRBD1 (6 bases). Germline CDR1 reads LGHNA; CDR2 reads YSLEER. The CDR3 covers 13 residues. V was cut by 6 bases and J by 9 bases, with 15 bases left in between. CDR3 amino acids: CASSERGTGEQFF. The CDR3, as DNA: TGCGCCAGCAGTGAGAGGGGGACGGGTGAGCAGTTCTTC.

The chain couples TRBV21-1 to TRBJ2-1; the table assigns TRBD1, which was not confirmed against the DNA. TRBV21-1 constitutes a pseudogene. CDR3 length: 15 amino acids. The chain's CDR3 is CASSAPQGSYNEQFF. The CDR3 DNA reads TGTGCCAGCAGCGCACCACAGGGCTCCTACAATGAGCAGTTCTTC.

The genes are TRBV6-5 and TRBJ1-1, with 7 bases fitting TRBD1. The CDR3 totals 15 residues. CDR1 and CDR2 from the germline V gene are MNHEY and SVGAGI. The V and J ends lost 5 bases and 0 bases, in that order; junction bases with no gene match: 6. CDR3 nucleotide sequence: TGTGCCAGCAGTCGTTGGGACAGCATGAACACTGAAGCTTTCTTT. Translated, it gives CASSRWDSMNTEAFF.

The chain carries TRBV13 and TRBJ2-3, with a weak D call TRBD2 (6 bases). CDR3 length: 15 amino acids. Germline V lookup: CDR1 PRHDT, CDR2 FYEKMQ (reference sequence). V shed 5 bases and J shed 0 bases, with 12 bases lying between them. CDR3 DNA sequence: TGTGCCAGCAGCCCCCGACTAGGTAGCACAGATACGCAGTATTTT. Translating it yields CASSPRLGSTDTQYF.